The clone carrying this T cell receptor beta chain was observed a handful of times. The cohort comprised individuals with locally advanced or metastatic urothelial carcinoma. The data belong to a study of PD-L1 blockade in urothelial cancer. Study background: Each participant's history included 0 to 3 prior chemotherapy regimens.

The table came from immunoSEQ multiplex PCR; TCRdb's copy has only in-frame clones and leaves some out. The sample consists of 45,000 to 50,000 clones, approximately 88% of them appearing once. The V gene's germline CDR1 is ENHRY and CDR2 SYGVKD. This CDR3 is built from 11 residues. The ends were cut back, 9 bases at V and 3 bases at J, with 9 bases in the middle. The source of this sequence is a man older than 75 with urothelial cancer. The material sequenced was PBMCs, taken around atezolizumab (anti-PD-L1) treatment. The chain couples TRBV10-3 to TRBJ2-7; D possibly corresponds to TRBD1 (6 bases). The CDR3 loop is CAMGQFYEQYF. The CDR3 DNA reads TGTGCCATGGGACAATTCTACGAGCAGTACTTC.